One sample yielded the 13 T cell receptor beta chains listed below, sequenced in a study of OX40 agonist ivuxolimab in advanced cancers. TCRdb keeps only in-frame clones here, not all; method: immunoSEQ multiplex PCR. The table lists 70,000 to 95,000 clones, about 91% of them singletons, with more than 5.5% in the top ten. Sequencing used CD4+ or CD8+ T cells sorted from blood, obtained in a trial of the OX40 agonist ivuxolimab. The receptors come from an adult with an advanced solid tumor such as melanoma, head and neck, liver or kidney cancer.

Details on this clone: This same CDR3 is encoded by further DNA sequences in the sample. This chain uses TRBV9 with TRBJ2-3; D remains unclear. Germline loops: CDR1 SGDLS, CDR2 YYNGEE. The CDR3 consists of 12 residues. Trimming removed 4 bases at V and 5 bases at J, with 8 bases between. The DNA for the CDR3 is TGTGCCAGCAGCTTAACGGGAGATACGCAGTATTTT. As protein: CASSLTGDTQYF. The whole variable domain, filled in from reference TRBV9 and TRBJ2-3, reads DSGVTQTPKHLITATGQRVTLRCSPRSGDLSVYWYQQSLDQGLQFLIQYYNGEERAKGNILERFSAQQFPDLHSELNLSSLELGDSALYFCASSLTGDTQYFGPGTRLTVL.

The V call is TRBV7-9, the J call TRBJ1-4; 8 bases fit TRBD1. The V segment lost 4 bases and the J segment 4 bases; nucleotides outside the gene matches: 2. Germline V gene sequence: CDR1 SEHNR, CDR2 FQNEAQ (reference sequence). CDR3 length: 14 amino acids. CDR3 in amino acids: CASSWTGNNEKLFF. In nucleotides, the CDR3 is TGTGCCAGCAGCTGGACAGGGAATAATGAAAAACTGTTTTTT.

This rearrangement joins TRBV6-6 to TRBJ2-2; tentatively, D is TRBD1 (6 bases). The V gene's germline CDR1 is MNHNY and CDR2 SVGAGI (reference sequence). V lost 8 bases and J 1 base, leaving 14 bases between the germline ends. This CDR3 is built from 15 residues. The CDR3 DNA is TGTGCCAGCGTAAGACAGGACCTGAACACCGGGGAGCTGTTTTTT. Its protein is CASVRQDLNTGELFF.

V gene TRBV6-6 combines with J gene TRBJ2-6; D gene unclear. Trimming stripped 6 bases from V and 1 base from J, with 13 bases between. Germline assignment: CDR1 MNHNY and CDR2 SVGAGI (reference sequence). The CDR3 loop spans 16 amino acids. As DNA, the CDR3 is TGTGCCAGCAGCGCCCCGGTGGGATCTGGGGCCAACGTCCTGACTTTC. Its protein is CASSAPVGSGANVLTF.

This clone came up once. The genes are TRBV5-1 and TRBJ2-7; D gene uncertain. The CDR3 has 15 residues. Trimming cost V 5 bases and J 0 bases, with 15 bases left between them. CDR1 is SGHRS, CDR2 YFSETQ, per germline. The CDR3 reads CASREGRLSSYEQYF. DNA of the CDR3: TGCGCCAGCAGGGAAGGACGGTTAAGCTCCTACGAGCAGTACTTC. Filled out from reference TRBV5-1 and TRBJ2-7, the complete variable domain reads KAGVTQTPRYLIKTRGQQVTLSCSPISGHRSVSWYQQTPGQGLQFLFEYFSETQRNKGNFPGRFSGRQFSNSRSEMNVSTLELGDSALYLCASREGRLSSYEQYFGPGTRLTVT.

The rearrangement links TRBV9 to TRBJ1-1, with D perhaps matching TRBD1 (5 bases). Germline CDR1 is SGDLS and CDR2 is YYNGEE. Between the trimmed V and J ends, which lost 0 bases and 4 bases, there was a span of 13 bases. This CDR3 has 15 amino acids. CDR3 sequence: CASSVGQGSSTEAFF. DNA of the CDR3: TGTGCCAGCAGCGTAGGGCAGGGAAGTTCCACTGAAGCTTTCTTT. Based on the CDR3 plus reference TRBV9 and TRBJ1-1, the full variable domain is DSGVTQTPKHLITATGQRVTLRCSPRSGDLSVYWYQQSLDQGLQFLIQYYNGEERAKGNILERFSAQQFPDLHSELNLSSLELGDSALYFCASSVGQGSSTEAFFGQGTRLTVV.

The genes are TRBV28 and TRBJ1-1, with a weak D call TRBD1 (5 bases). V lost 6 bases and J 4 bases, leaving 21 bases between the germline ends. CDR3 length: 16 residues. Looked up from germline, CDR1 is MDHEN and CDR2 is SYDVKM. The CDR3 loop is CASSRVGRVGGTEAFF. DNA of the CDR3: TGTGCCAGCAGCCGAGTCGGCCGTGTGGGGGGCACTGAAGCTTTCTTT.

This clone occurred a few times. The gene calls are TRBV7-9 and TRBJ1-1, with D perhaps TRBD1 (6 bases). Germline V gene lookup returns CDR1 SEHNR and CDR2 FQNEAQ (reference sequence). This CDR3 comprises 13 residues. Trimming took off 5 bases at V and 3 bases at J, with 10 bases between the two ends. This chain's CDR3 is CASSPGQYTEAFF. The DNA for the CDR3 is TGTGCCAGCAGCCCTGGACAGTACACTGAAGCTTTCTTT.

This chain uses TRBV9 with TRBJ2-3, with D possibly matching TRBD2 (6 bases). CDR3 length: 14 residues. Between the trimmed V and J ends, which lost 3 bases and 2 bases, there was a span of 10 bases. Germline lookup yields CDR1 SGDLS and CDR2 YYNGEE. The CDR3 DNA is TGTGCCAGCAGCGGGGGACTGCCCACAGATACGCAGTATTTT. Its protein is CASSGGLPTDTQYF.

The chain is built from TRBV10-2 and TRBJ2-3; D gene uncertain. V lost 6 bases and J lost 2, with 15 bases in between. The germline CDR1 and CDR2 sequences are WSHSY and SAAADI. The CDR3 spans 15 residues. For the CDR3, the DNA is TGCGCCAGCAGAGAGACCCAGCGAGCCACAGATACGCAGTATTTT. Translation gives CASRETQRATDTQYF.

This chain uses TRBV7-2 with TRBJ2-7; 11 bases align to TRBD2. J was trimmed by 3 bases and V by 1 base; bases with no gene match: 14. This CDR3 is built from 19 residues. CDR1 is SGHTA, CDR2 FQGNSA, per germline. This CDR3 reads CASSLVQGASGGSGYEQYF. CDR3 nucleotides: TGTGCCAGCAGCTTAGTGCAGGGCGCTAGCGGGGGGTCCGGCTACGAGCAGTACTTC.

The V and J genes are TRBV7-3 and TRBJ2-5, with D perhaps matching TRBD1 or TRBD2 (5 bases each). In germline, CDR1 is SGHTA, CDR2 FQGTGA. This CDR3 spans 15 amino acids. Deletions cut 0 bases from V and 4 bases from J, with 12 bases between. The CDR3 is CASSLTSGAGETQYF. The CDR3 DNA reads TGTGCCAGCAGCTTAACATCCGGGGCAGGAGAGACCCAGTACTTC.

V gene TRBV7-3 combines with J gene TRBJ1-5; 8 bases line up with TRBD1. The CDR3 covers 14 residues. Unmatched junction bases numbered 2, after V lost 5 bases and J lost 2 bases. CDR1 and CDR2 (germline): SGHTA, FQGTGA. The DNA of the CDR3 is TGTGCCAGCAGCCAGACAGGGGGCAATCAGCCCCAGCATTTT. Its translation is CASSQTGGNQPQHF. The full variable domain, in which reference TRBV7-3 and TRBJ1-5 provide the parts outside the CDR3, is GAGVSQTPSNKVTEKGKYVELRCDPISGHTALYWYRQSLGQGPEFLIYFQGTGAADDSGLPNDRFFAVRPEGSVSTLKIQRTERGDSAVYLCASSQTGGNQPQHFGDGTRLSIL.